A single sample is the source of the 24 T cell receptor beta chains below, sequenced in a study of shared clonotypes between healthy human individuals. Only in-frame clones appear in the TCRdb table, and some are missing; sequencing was by immunoSEQ multiplex PCR. The table includes under 700,000 clones, 85% to 95% detected once. The naive CD8 subset, CD45RO-negative cells positively selected for CCR7, excluded terminally differentiated effector memory CD45RA+ cells. Sample: naive CD8+ T cells sorted from blood. The source of these receptors is a woman aged 25 to 39 in good health.

The gene calls are TRBV28 and TRBJ1-5; D remains ambiguous. CDR1 is MDHEN, CDR2 SYDVKM, per germline. V lost 2 bases and J lost 5, with 13 bases in between. This CDR3 is built from 15 residues. CDR3 in DNA: TGTGCCAGCAGTTTAGTTTTCAATCAGTATCAGCCCCAGCATTTT. As protein: CASSLVFNQYQPQHF.

V usage is TRBV19 and J usage is TRBJ1-5; tentatively, D is TRBD1 (6 bases). CDR3 length: 14 residues. Germline V gives CDR1 LNHDA, CDR2 SQIVND (reference sequence). Trimming removed 4 bases at V and 2 bases at J, with 9 bases between. The CDR3 loop is CASSKEGGNQPQHF. CDR3 nucleotides: TGTGCCAGTAGTAAGGAGGGGGGCAATCAGCCCCAGCATTTT.

The chain links TRBV5-6 to TRBJ2-4; D may be TRBD2 (6 bases). Trimming pared 4 bases from V and 1 base from J, leaving 15 bases between. This CDR3 has 16 residues. Germline V gives CDR1 SGHDT, CDR2 YYEEEE. For the CDR3, the DNA is TGTGCCAGCAGCGGCAAAGGGGAGGCGGCCAAAAACATTCAGTACTTC. This encodes CASSGKGEAAKNIQYF.

Of note for this clone: The same CDR3 can be traced to other DNA sequences in this sample. The chain joins TRBV7-9 to TRBJ2-1, with D perhaps matching TRBD2 (6 bases). Between the trimmed V and J ends, which lost 3 bases and 1 base, there was a span of 7 bases. Germline CDR1 and CDR2: SEHNR and FQNEAQ (reference sequence). The CDR3 is made up of 14 amino acids. CDR3 DNA sequence: TGTGCCAGCAGCTTCAGCGGGTCCTACAATGAGCAGTTCTTC. Translated: CASSFSGSYNEQFF.

J is TRBJ2-5 and V is TRBV5-5, with TRBD1 matching 9 bases. The CDR3 is made up of 13 amino acids. The germline V gene encodes CDR1 SGHKS and CDR2 YYEKEE (reference sequence). The V and J ends lost 4 bases and 7 bases, in that order; junction bases with no gene match: 5. CDR3 sequence: CASSPVDRGTQYF. For the CDR3, the DNA is TGTGCCAGCAGCCCTGTGGACAGGGGGACCCAGTACTTC. Filled out from reference TRBV5-5 and TRBJ2-5, the complete variable domain reads DAGVTQSPTHLIKTRGQQVTLRCSPISGHKSVSWYQQVLGQGPQFIFQYYEKEERGRGNFPDRFSARQFPNYSSELNVNALLLGDSALYLCASSPVDRGTQYFGPGTRLLVL.

The genes are TRBV29-1 and TRBJ2-1; D is undetermined. V was shortened by 3 bases and J by 2 bases, with 8 bases between the two germline ends. Germline V gives CDR1 SQVTM, CDR2 ANQGSEA. The CDR3 length is 13 residues. The CDR3 bases are TGCAGCGTTGACACGACAACCTACAATGAGCAGTTCTTC. Translating it yields CSVDTTTYNEQFF.

The chain uses TRBV6-1 and TRBJ1-1, with TRBD1 as a possible D gene (5 bases). The CDR3 consists of 15 residues. Trimming took off 4 bases at V and 1 base at J, with 13 bases between the two ends. Germline values: CDR1 MNHNS, CDR2 SASEGT. The CDR3 sequence is CASSVVGAPNTEAFF. In DNA form, the CDR3 reads TGTGCCAGCAGTGTCGTAGGGGCCCCGAACACTGAAGCTTTCTTT.

This chain links TRBV4-1 with TRBJ2-2; D call uncertain. The CDR3 covers 15 residues. CDR1 and CDR2 from the germline V gene are MGHRA and YSYEKL. V lost 0 bases and J lost 6, with 11 bases in between. CDR3 amino acids: CASSQDPGFAGELFF. DNA of the CDR3: TGCGCCAGCAGCCAAGACCCCGGATTTGCCGGGGAGCTGTTTTTT.

V is TRBV10-3 and J is TRBJ2-3; D remains unclear. Trimming removed 6 bases from V and 2 bases from J, with 18 bases in between. The CDR3 is made up of 16 amino acids. Germline V gene sequence: CDR1 ENHRY, CDR2 SYGVKD. The CDR3 DNA reads as TGTGCCATCAGCCGCACACCAGCGCGGAACACAGATACGCAGTATTTT. It encodes CAISRTPARNTDTQYF.

This clone has only one observation. The chain uses TRBV5-1 and TRBJ2-1; maybe TRBD2 (5 bases). This CDR3 has 16 amino acids. The V end lost 5 bases, the J end lost 0 bases, and 15 bases lay between the germline ends. The germline V gene has CDR1 SGHRS and CDR2 YFSETQ. In DNA form, the CDR3 reads TGCGCCAGCAGTGGTATAGCGCCAAGCTCCTACAATGAGCAGTTCTTC. Translating it yields CASSGIAPSSYNEQFF.

The chain links TRBV27 to TRBJ1-2; 7 nucleotides match TRBD1. Germline loops: CDR1 MNHEY, CDR2 SMNVEV (reference sequence). CDR3 size: 14 residues. Trimming at V came to 2 bases and at J to 4 bases, leaving 4 bases not matched to a gene. This chain's CDR3 is CASSLTGAIYGYTF. Written as DNA, the CDR3 is TGTGCCAGCAGTTTAACAGGGGCAATCTATGGCTACACCTTC.

The rearrangement uses TRBV5-6 and TRBJ2-5; 12 bases align to TRBD2. The DNA end is more similar to TRBJ2-7, so the J call may be wrong. Germline V gene data show CDR1 as SGHDT and CDR2 as YYEEEE. The CDR3 length is 15 residues. The CDR3 protein is CASSSLAGGSYEQYF. The DNA for the CDR3 is TGTGCCAGCAGCTCGCTAGCGGGAGGGTCCTACGAGCAGTACTTC.

Comments on this clone: Other DNA sequences in the same sample also yield this CDR3. The rearrangement uses TRBV9 and TRBJ1-1; D is perhaps TRBD1 (5 bases). The CDR3 length is 14 residues. The V end lost 2 bases, the J end lost 1 base, and 9 bases lay between the germline ends. The germline gives CDR1 SGDLS, CDR2 YYNGEE. Written as DNA, the CDR3 is TGTGCCAGCAGCGTGGGGGGGAGGAACACTGAAGCTTTCTTT. It is translated as CASSVGGRNTEAFF.

The chain links TRBV4-1 to TRBJ1-2; TRBD1 matches 7 bases. From germline, CDR1 is MGHRA and CDR2 YSYEKL. CDR3 length: 13 residues. V shed 6 bases and J 4 bases; nucleotides not matched to a gene: 5. CDR3 in amino acids: CASRDTGVYGYTF. As DNA, the CDR3 is TGCGCCAGCAGAGACACAGGGGTCTATGGCTACACCTTC.

The genes are TRBV7-9 and TRBJ2-1; 9 positions match TRBD2. V was clipped by 11 bases and J by 5 bases; unmatched bases: 10. The CDR3 length is 14 residues. The germline V gene has CDR1 SEHNR and CDR2 FQNEAQ (reference sequence). The CDR3 DNA follows: TGTGCCTCCAGAGCGGGAGGTGGGGACAATGAGCAGTTCTTC. This codes for CASRAGGGDNEQFF.

The rearrangement joins TRBV28 to TRBJ2-3; the D gene is possibly TRBD2 (6 bases). Trimming removed 4 bases from V and 2 bases from J, with 16 bases in between. This CDR3 is 16 amino acids long. Germline V CDR1 and CDR2: MDHEN, SYDVKM. For the CDR3, the DNA is TGTGCCAGCAGTTGGGCTGTAGCGGCCATCACAGATACGCAGTATTTT. It is translated as CASSWAVAAITDTQYF.

Note on this clone: Other DNA sequences within the sample encode an identical CDR3. The chain has TRBV27 and TRBJ1-1; D may be TRBD1 (6 bases). V was pared by 4 bases and J by 5 bases, with 8 bases between. This CDR3 has 12 amino acids. Germline CDR1 and CDR2: MNHEY and SMNVEV (reference sequence). The CDR3 region has the DNA TGTGCCAGCAGTTCCAGGGGAACTGAAGCTTTCTTT. Protein sequence: CASSSRGTEAFF.

About this clone: Other DNA sequences in the sample encode the same CDR3. V usage is TRBV5-4 and J usage is TRBJ2-1; D unresolved. The V gene's germline CDR1 is SGHNT and CDR2 YYREEE (reference sequence). This CDR3 is 13 amino acids long. V was trimmed by 2 bases and J by 5 bases, leaving 8 bases between them. The CDR3 nucleotides are TGTGCCAGCAGCTTAGGCGAAAACAATGAGCAGTTCTTC. It codes for CASSLGENNEQFF.

This clone was detected only a few times. Other DNA sequences from this sample encode an identical CDR3 as well. The genes are TRBV27 and TRBJ1-5; D uncertain. The CDR3 is 13 residues long. V lost 2 bases to trimming and J lost 6 bases, with 8 bases between them. The germline gives CDR1 MNHEY, CDR2 SMNVEV (reference sequence). The CDR3 sequence: CASSLGGGQPQHF. The CDR3 DNA reads as TGTGCCAGCAGTTTAGGTGGTGGTCAGCCCCAGCATTTT.

As regards this clone: Distinct nucleotide sequences in the sample also encode this CDR3. The rearrangement joins TRBV27 to TRBJ1-5; a possible D gene is TRBD1 (5 bases). Trimming pared 3 bases from V and 2 bases from J, leaving 8 bases between. In germline, CDR1 is MNHEY, CDR2 SMNVEV (reference sequence). This CDR3 has 14 amino acids. CDR3 loop: CASSFRGGNQPQHF. The DNA of the CDR3 is TGTGCCAGCAGTTTCAGAGGGGGCAATCAGCCCCAGCATTTT.

In DNA form, the CDR3 reads TGTGCCATCAGTGAGTCGGGGACGGACAACAATCAGCCCCAGCATTTT. The encoded protein is CAISESGTDNNQPQHF. The gene calls are TRBV10-3 and TRBJ1-5, with D perhaps matching TRBD1 (5 bases). Germline CDR1 ENHRY, CDR2 SYGVKD. The ends were cut back, 0 bases at V and 3 bases at J, with 12 bases in the middle. This CDR3 is 16 amino acids long.

The chain couples TRBV11-2 to TRBJ1-1; 8 bases align to TRBD1. CDR3 length: 13 residues. CDR1 is SGHAT and CDR2 is FQNNGV in the germline V gene. The trim removed 6 bases at V and 4 bases at J, leaving 4 bases unmatched. Written as DNA, the CDR3 is TGTGCCAGCAGGTACGACAGGGGCACTGAAGCTTTCTTT. It encodes CASRYDRGTEAFF.

V and J are TRBV7-3 and TRBJ1-1; unclear D gene. The CDR3 spans 14 residues. Per the germline V gene, CDR1 is SGHTA and CDR2 is FQGTGA. The ends were cut back, 5 bases at V and 4 bases at J, with 14 bases in the middle. The CDR3 sequence: CASSPTFSSTEAFF. DNA of the CDR3: TGTGCCAGCAGCCCCACCTTTAGTAGCACTGAAGCTTTCTTT.

This CDR3 reads CASSLDQAGTGGYNEQFF. The CDR3 nucleotides read TGTGCCAGCAGCTTAGACCAAGCCGGGACAGGGGGCTACAATGAGCAGTTCTTC. V and J are TRBV11-3 and TRBJ2-1; 11 bases map to TRBD1. V lost 0 bases, J lost 3 bases, and 7 bases stayed unmatched. The CDR3 runs to 18 residues. Per germline, CDR1 SGHNT and CDR2 YENEEA.